Below are 27 T cell receptor beta chains sequenced from a single sample in a study of cytotoxic CD8 clonotypes in ibrutinib-treated CLL. Only in-frame clones appear in the TCRdb table, and some are missing; sequencing was by immunoSEQ multiplex PCR. The sample holds roughly 180,000 clones, less than 85% seen once. This sample comprised PBMCs, obtained after 24 months of ibrutinib treatment. The receptor source for this set is a human donor with chronic lymphocytic leukemia.

V and J are TRBV6-5 and TRBJ1-1; D is uncertain. V dropped 2 bases and J dropped 2 bases, with 6 bases sitting between them. The CDR3 length is 13 residues. CDR1 is MNHEY, CDR2 SVGAGI, per germline. CDR3 loop: CASSYNRNTEAFF. In DNA, the CDR3 is TGTGCCAGCAGTTACAACAGAAACACTGAAGCTTTCTTT.

V usage is TRBV7-9 and J usage is TRBJ2-7; weak D call: TRBD2 (5 bases). CDR3 length equals 13 residues. V was shortened by 5 bases and J by 2 bases, with 10 bases between the two germline ends. Per the germline V gene, CDR1 is SEHNR and CDR2 is FQNEAQ (reference sequence). The CDR3: CASSPSGTYEQYF. The DNA for the CDR3 is TGTGCCAGCAGCCCGTCGGGGACCTACGAGCAGTACTTC.

The sample holds one count of this clone. The chain employs TRBV28 and TRBJ2-7; D is unclear. Germline V lookup: CDR1 MDHEN, CDR2 SYDVKM. The CDR3 is 12 residues long. V was trimmed by 8 bases and J by 5 bases, leaving 13 bases between them. The CDR3 reads CASYAPGHEQYF. The CDR3 coding sequence is TGTGCCAGCTACGCCCCAGGACACGAGCAGTACTTC.

The chain links TRBV4-2 to TRBJ2-3; D could derive from TRBD1 or TRBD2 (6 bases each). This CDR3 is 13 amino acids long. Germline lookup yields CDR1 LGHNA and CDR2 YNFKEQ. The V end was cut by 4 bases, the J end by 6 bases, with 11 bases between. CDR3 nucleotide sequence: TGTGCCAGCAGCCCCAAAGGGGGGGATACGCAGTATTTT. Translation: CASSPKGGDTQYF.

The rearrangement uses TRBV6-6 and TRBJ1-5; D may be TRBD1 (6 bases). This CDR3 is 14 amino acids long. The germline V gene has CDR1 MNHNY and CDR2 SVGAGI (reference sequence). V was clipped by 4 bases and J by 6 bases, with 13 bases between them. As DNA, the CDR3 is TGTGCCAGCAGTTTTCGACAGGAAGGTCAGCCCCAGCATTTT. It specifies CASSFRQEGQPQHF.

The chain links TRBV14 to TRBJ1-2, with D possibly TRBD1 on 5 matching bases. V lost 5 bases and J lost 6, with 13 bases in between. CDR3 length: 13 amino acids. From germline, CDR1 is SGHDN and CDR2 FVKESK. The CDR3 DNA follows: TGTGCCAGCAGCACTCAGGGTAGGCATGGCTACACCTTC. Protein sequence: CASSTQGRHGYTF.

The gene calls are TRBV10-3 and TRBJ1-1, with no clear D. The CDR3 extends over 15 amino acids. Trimming stripped 3 bases from V and 1 base from J, with 12 bases between. Germline V gene data show CDR1 as ENHRY and CDR2 as SYGVKD. CDR3 in amino acids: CAISESGLGNTEAFF. The CDR3 DNA is TGTGCCATCAGTGAATCGGGATTAGGGAACACTGAAGCTTTCTTT.

This clone was counted a few times. This rearrangement joins TRBV7-3 to TRBJ2-7; 10 bases align to TRBD2. Per the germline V gene, CDR1 is SGHTA and CDR2 is FQGTGA. This CDR3 region has 15 residues. Trimming at V came to 1 base and at J to 2 bases, leaving 2 bases not matched to a gene. The CDR3 loop is CASSLIGLAAYEQYF. The CDR3 region has the DNA TGTGCCAGCAGCTTAATTGGACTAGCGGCCTACGAGCAGTACTTC.

This rearrangement joins TRBV9 to TRBJ1-2; D unclear. Germline V gives CDR1 SGDLS, CDR2 YYNGEE. Between the trimmed V and J ends, which lost 3 bases and 0 bases, there was a span of 9 bases. The CDR3 sequence is 14 residues long. In nucleotides, the CDR3 is TGTGCCAGCAGCGGAGGAGGGTCTAACTATGGCTACACCTTC. The encoded protein is CASSGGGSNYGYTF.

This chain joins TRBV10-3 and TRBJ1-1; D gene ambiguous. CDR1 is ENHRY and CDR2 is SYGVKD in the germline V gene. The CDR3 covers 13 residues. With 2 bases removed from V and 1 base from J, the gap between germline ends came to 5 bases. The CDR3: CAISEKENTEAFF. The CDR3 bases are TGTGCCATCAGTGAGAAGGAGAACACTGAAGCTTTCTTT.

The rearrangement uses TRBV10-2 and TRBJ1-3, with unresolved D. This CDR3 has 15 residues. The germline V and J ends were trimmed by 3 bases and 0 bases, with 9 bases remaining between them. Germline-derived CDR1 and CDR2 are WSHSY and SAAADI. The CDR3 loop is CASSDKTSSGNTIYF. The DNA for the CDR3 is TGCGCCAGCAGTGACAAAACTTCCTCTGGAAACACCATATATTTT.

The chain joins TRBV29-1 to TRBJ2-5; D is undetermined. Trimming left V 3 bases short and J 5 bases short, with 7 bases between. This CDR3 region has 11 residues. Germline lookup yields CDR1 SQVTM and CDR2 ANQGSEA. In DNA, the CDR3 is TGCAGCGTTGAGATAGGGGAGACCCAGTACTTC. It translates to CSVEIGETQYF.

The chain recombines TRBV7-6 with TRBJ2-1; D possibly corresponds to TRBD1 (5 bases). CDR1 is SGHVS and CDR2 is FNYEAQ in the germline V gene. The CDR3 has 14 residues. The germline V and J ends were trimmed by 1 base and 13 bases, with 17 bases remaining between them. The CDR3 spells CASSLGGVQTEQFF. CDR3 nucleotides: TGTGCCAGCAGCTTAGGGGGCGTTCAGACGGAACAGTTCTTC.

J is TRBJ1-1 and V is TRBV2; 7 bases line up with TRBD1. J was trimmed by 2 bases and V by 11 bases; bases with no gene match: 2. This CDR3 is 11 amino acids long. Germline assignment: CDR1 SNHLY and CDR2 FYNNEI. The CDR3 region is CAGTVNTEAFF. DNA for the CDR3: TGTGCCGGGACAGTAAACACTGAAGCTTTCTTT.

The genes are TRBV7-8 and TRBJ1-5; no clear D. The CDR3 has 12 residues. CDR1 is SGHVS, CDR2 FQNEAQ, per germline. V was clipped by 1 base and J by 9 bases, with 7 bases between them. This CDR3 is CASSLGGRPQHF. Here the CDR3 DNA reads TGTGCCAGCAGCTTAGGAGGGCGGCCCCAGCATTTT.

The chain couples TRBV7-3 to TRBJ2-3, with D possibly being TRBD1 (5 bases). Between the trimmed V and J ends, which lost 1 base and 1 base, there was a span of 30 bases. The CDR3 is 22 residues long. The germline CDR1 and CDR2 sequences are SGHTA and FQGTGA. CDR3 in DNA: TGTGCCAGCAGCTTAAGGGCCCTTCCCAAAGGGGTAAGGTTCGCCGGCACAGATACGCAGTATTTT. Encoded protein: CASSLRALPKGVRFAGTDTQYF.

The rearrangement links TRBV7-2 to TRBJ1-1; D gene ambiguous. The germline V and J ends were trimmed by 1 base and 1 base, with 7 bases remaining between them. Germline V CDR1 and CDR2: SGHTA, FQGNSA. CDR3 length equals 14 residues. DNA of the CDR3: TGTGCCAGCAGCTTAGGGGCCTGGAACACTGAAGCTTTCTTT. This gives the protein CASSLGAWNTEAFF. The variable domain in full, completed from reference TRBV7-2 and TRBJ1-1, reads GAGVSQSPSNKVTEKGKDVELRCDPISGHTALYWYRQSLGQGLEFLIYFQGNSAPDKSGLPSDRFSAERTGGSVSTLTIQRTQQEDSAVYLCASSLGAWNTEAFFGQGTRLTVV.

The rearrangement uses TRBV5-1 and TRBJ1-6; tentative D call: TRBD1 (5 bases). The CDR3 is 17 residues long. V was trimmed by 4 bases and J by 0 bases, leaving 14 bases between them. From germline, CDR1 is SGHRS and CDR2 YFSETQ. CDR3 sequence: CASSPRVQGSYNSPLHF. Written as DNA, the CDR3 is TGCGCCAGCAGCCCACGAGTGCAGGGCTCCTATAATTCACCCCTCCACTTT.

V and J are TRBV14 and TRBJ2-7; D is undetermined. The germline gives CDR1 SGHDN, CDR2 FVKESK. Between the trimmed V and J ends, which lost 2 bases and 4 bases, there was a span of 6 bases. The CDR3 covers 12 residues. CDR3 nucleotides: TGTGCCAGCAGCCAATACACGTACGAGCAGTACTTC. Translation gives CASSQYTYEQYF.

The V call is TRBV19, the J call TRBJ2-6; the D is unclear. CDR3 length: 15 amino acids. Looked up from germline, CDR1 is LNHDA and CDR2 is SQIVND (reference sequence). V was shortened by 7 bases and J by 0 bases, with 10 bases between the two germline ends. CDR3 DNA: TGTGCCAGTACCCTCTGGGCCTCTGGGGCCAACGTCCTGACTTTC. This sequence encodes CASTLWASGANVLTF.

V usage is TRBV29-1 and J usage is TRBJ2-5, with 11 bases that match TRBD1. The CDR3 loop spans 13 amino acids. Germline V CDR1 and CDR2: SQVTM, ANQGSEA. The junction had 10 bases not matched to a gene; V was cut back by 7 bases and J by 9 bases. The chain's CDR3 is CSATGTGGWAQYF. The CDR3 nucleotides are TGCAGCGCCACTGGGACAGGGGGATGGGCCCAGTACTTC.

The chain combines TRBV27 with TRBJ1-6; D unresolved. The CDR3 covers 15 residues. Germline CDR1 reads MNHEY; CDR2 reads SMNVEV (reference sequence). Between the trimmed V and J ends, which lost 3 bases and 1 base, there was a span of 7 bases. CDR3 region: CASSFRGSYNSPLHF. As DNA, the CDR3 is TGTGCCAGCAGTTTTCGGGGTTCCTATAATTCACCCCTCCACTTT.

V usage is TRBV27 and J usage is TRBJ1-2; no clear D. Deletions cut 2 bases from V and 2 bases from J, with 6 bases between. Germline-derived CDR1 and CDR2 are MNHEY and SMNVEV (reference sequence). This CDR3 is built from 13 residues. The CDR3 nucleotides read TGTGCCAGCAGTTTAAACTACAACTATGGCTACACCTTC. It encodes CASSLNYNYGYTF.

The V gene is TRBV28, the J gene TRBJ2-7; 7 nucleotides line up with TRBD2. V shed 1 base, J shed 6 bases, and the junction held 9 bases outside the gene matches. Germline V gene data show CDR1 as MDHEN and CDR2 as SYDVKM. The CDR3 runs 15 residues. The CDR3, as DNA: TGTGCCAGCAGTTTATTAGGCGGGAGTTCGGGCGAGCAGTACTTC. Translated, it gives CASSLLGGSSGEQYF.

The chain links TRBV6-5 to TRBJ1-2, with 8 bases aligning to TRBD1. This CDR3 spans 14 amino acids. Trimming removed 2 bases from V and 7 bases from J; junction bases left unmatched: 6. Germline loops: CDR1 MNHEY, CDR2 SVGAGI. CDR3 bases: TGTGCCAGCAGTTACGGCAGGGGGCGCGTTGGCTACACCTTC. This codes for CASSYGRGRVGYTF.

The rearrangement uses TRBV6-8 and TRBJ2-6; no clear D gene. Germline V gene lookup returns CDR1 MNHGY and CDR2 SAAAGT. This CDR3 spans 14 amino acids. V dropped 0 bases and J dropped 8 bases, with 8 bases sitting between them. CDR3 protein: CASSYSGVPNVLTF. Written as DNA, the CDR3 is TGTGCCAGCAGTTACTCGGGTGTTCCCAACGTCCTGACTTTC.

This clone was counted only a few times. The chain has TRBV2 and TRBJ1-4, with 9 bases matching TRBD1. The V gene's germline CDR1 is SNHLY and CDR2 FYNNEI. After removal of 5 bases from V and 7 bases from J, the junction contained 5 bases not matched to a gene. The CDR3 consists of 14 residues. CDR3 coding DNA: TGTGCCAGCAGTTCGGACAGGGGATTTGAAAAACTGTTTTTT. This translates into CASSSDRGFEKLFF.